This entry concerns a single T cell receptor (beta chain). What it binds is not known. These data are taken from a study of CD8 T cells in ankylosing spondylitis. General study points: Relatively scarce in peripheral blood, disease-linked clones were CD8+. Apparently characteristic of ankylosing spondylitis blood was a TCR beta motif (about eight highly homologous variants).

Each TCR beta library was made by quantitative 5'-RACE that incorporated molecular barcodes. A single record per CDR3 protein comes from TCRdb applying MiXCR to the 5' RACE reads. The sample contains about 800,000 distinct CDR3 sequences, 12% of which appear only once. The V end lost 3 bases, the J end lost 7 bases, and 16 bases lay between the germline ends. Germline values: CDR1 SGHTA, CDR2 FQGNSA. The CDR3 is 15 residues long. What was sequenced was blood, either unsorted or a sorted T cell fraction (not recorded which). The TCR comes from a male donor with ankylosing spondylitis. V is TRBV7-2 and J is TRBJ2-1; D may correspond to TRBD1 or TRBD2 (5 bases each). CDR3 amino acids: CASSFPGRYENEQFF. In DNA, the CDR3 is TGTGCCAGCAGCTTCCCGGGACGGTACGAGAATGAGCAGTTCTTC.